The clone carrying this TCR beta chain was seen ten or more times. Its matching antigen is unknown. The germline V gene has CDR1 KGHDR and CDR2 SFDVKD. The CDR3 consists of 14 residues. Deletions cut 5 bases from V and 0 bases from J, with 7 bases between. Ophthalmopathy patients had moderate-to-severe active disease, CAS ≥3, NOSPECS ≥4, and disease duration under 3 months. The data were obtained in a study of T cells in Graves' hyperthyroidism and ophthalmopathy. RNA transcripts provided the source from which TCR beta CDR3 regions were amplified. In the first-round RT-PCR of the TCR CDR3, the HTBI primer set was used. MiXCR was run by TCRdb on the multiplex PCR reads, yielding one entry per CDR3 protein. The sample consists of approximately 410,000 distinct CDR3 sequences, roughly 15% of them appearing once. Whole-study results and caveats: In blood, most of the thyroid clonotypes expanded above 0.001 were also present.

Sequencing input: blood. The chain joins TRBV24-1 to TRBJ1-5; D gene unclear. The sequence was collected from a man aged 18 to 30 with Graves' ophthalmopathy. The DNA for the CDR3 is TGTGCCACCAGTGTGGCTCTTAGCAATCAGCCCCAGCATTTT. Protein product: CATSVALSNQPQHF.